This T cell receptor beta chain was sequenced during a study of T cells after posttransplantation cyclophosphamide (dated by TCRdb to the mid-2010s). Broadly, across the study: Using TRB sequencing, the study followed how the T cell repertoire reconstituted after myeloablative bone marrow transplantation in which posttransplantation cyclophosphamide served as GVHD prophylaxis. In 3 patients, TRB sequencing was also performed on up to 3 more blood samples taken 2 to 5.2 years after transplant, and in a handful of patients, pretransplant blood was also TRB-sequenced. Antigen receptor sequencing covered samples from some 36 PTCy-treated patients and 16 of their related bone marrow donors. Public TRB sequences were queried against a database of over 3,600 sequences associated with responses to pathogens, tumor antigens, self-antigens and alloantigens. Blood from all 35 or so PTCy patients with 1-year posttransplant specimens was subjected to TRB sequencing. Because TRA and TRB clonality correlated tightly in 9 samples, later TCR analyses were limited to TRB.

The PTCy-treated patients were enrolled in a prospective multi-institutional clinical trial. Peripheral blood and bone marrow mononuclear cells were isolated by Ficoll-Hypaque density centrifugation and were cryopreserved. This clone was recorded once. Which antigen it targets is not known. No much larger clone is present one base from it, and per-base qualities are unavailable. TRB sequencing used genomic DNA with the immunoSEQ assay at survey resolution or the hsTCRB kit. The original methods were these. The immunoSEQ software handled the initial read processing, while the LymphoSeq R package was used for the repertoire analyses. Clonality was calculated as 1 minus normalized Shannon entropy, and the Gini coefficient was also calculated for each TRB dataset. Phenotypes of unsorted samples were inferred by mapping TRB sequences from sorted subsets of the recipient or donor onto the same recipient's unsorted samples. The source is immuneACCESS, and TCRdb retained only in-frame sequences with V and J called. Part of the clones is not carried over; for the studies checked, unresolved V genes explain less than half of this, and the remainder is unexplained. For V, J and clone size, that table is used; D and trimming come from the DNA. The sample table lists roughly 49,000 clones, around 84% of them with a count of one. Jointly, the top ten make up over 2.5% of the sample.

The study at large found these results: At 1-2 months, donor-recipient similarity was low but rose over the first year, and the later blood repertoires were often dominated by donor CD8+ memory clones. The TRB repertoires of T cells infiltrating skin or GI tract showed only limited overlap with the TRB repertoires of T cells in blood. Across roughly 49 patients, TRB clonality was highly associated with recipient CMV seropositivity and CMV reactivation, and diversity in PTCy patients was similar to diversity in CNI/methotrexate controls.

V is cut back by 6 bases and J by 10 bases, with 7 bases in the junction unmatched. The CDR3 runs 14 residues from the cysteine to the phenylalanine. Kept here is only the CDR3 DNA, which spans 42 bases and is read in frame from base 1. For CDR1 and CDR2, the germline V gene lists SGHTA and FQGTGA. Recombination joined TRBV7-3 with TRBJ2-1; TRBD2 matches 12 bases in the middle. This receptor was identified in a man younger than 45 with a blood cancer, CMV-positive, and with a related stem cell donor. The material sequenced was PBMCs. The DNA sequence reads TGTGCCAGCAGGCCGACTAGCGGGAGAGGGGAGCAGTTCTTC. It specifies CASRPTSGRGEQFF.